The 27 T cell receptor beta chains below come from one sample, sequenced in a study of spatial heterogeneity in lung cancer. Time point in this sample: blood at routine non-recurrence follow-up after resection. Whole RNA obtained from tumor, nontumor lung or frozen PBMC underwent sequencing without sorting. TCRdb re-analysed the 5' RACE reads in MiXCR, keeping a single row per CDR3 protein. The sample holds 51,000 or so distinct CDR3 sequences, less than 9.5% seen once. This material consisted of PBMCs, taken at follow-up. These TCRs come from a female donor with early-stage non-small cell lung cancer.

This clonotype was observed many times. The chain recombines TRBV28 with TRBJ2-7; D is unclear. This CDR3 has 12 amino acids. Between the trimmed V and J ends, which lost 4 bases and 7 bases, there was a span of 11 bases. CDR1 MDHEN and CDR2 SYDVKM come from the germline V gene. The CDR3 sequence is CASSSATPEQYF. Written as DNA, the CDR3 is TGTGCCAGCAGTTCGGCGACTCCGGAGCAGTACTTC.

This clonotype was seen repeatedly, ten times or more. As DNA, the CDR3 is TGTGCCAGCAATTCTGGGCTGATGATGGTAGATACGCAGTATTTT. This sequence encodes CASNSGLMMVDTQYF. The genes are TRBV6-6 and TRBJ2-3, with D unclear. The germline V and J ends were trimmed by 7 bases and 5 bases, with 19 bases remaining between them. CDR1 is MNHNY and CDR2 is SVGAGI in the germline V gene (reference sequence). CDR3 length: 15 residues.

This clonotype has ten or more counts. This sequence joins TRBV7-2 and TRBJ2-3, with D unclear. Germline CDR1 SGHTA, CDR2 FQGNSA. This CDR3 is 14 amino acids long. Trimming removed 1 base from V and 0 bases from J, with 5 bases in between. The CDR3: CASSLVPSTDTQYF. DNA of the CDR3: TGTGCCAGCAGCTTAGTGCCGAGCACAGATACGCAGTATTTT.

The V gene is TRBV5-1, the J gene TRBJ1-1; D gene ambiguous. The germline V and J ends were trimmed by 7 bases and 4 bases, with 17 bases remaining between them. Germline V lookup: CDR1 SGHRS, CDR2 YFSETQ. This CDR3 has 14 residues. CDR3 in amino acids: CASAEKAGVTEAFF. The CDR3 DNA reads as TGCGCCAGCGCGGAGAAGGCCGGGGTCACTGAAGCTTTCTTT. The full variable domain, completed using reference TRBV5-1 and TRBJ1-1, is KAGVTQTPRYLIKTRGQQVTLSCSPISGHRSVSWYQQTPGQGLQFLFEYFSETQRNKGNFPGRFSGRQFSNSRSEMNVSTLELGDSALYLCASAEKAGVTEAFFGQGTRLTVV.

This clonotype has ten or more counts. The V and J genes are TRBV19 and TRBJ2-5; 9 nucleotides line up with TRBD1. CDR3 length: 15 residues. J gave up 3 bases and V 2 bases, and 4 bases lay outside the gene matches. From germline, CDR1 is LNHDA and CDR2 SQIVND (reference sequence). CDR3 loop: CASSISGTGKETQYF. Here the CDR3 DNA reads TGTGCCAGTAGTATATCCGGGACAGGGAAAGAGACCCAGTACTTC.

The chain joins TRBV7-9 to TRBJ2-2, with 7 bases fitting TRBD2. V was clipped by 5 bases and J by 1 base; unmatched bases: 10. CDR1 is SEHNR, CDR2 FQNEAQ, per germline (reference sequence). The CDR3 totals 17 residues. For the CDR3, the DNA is TGTGCCAGCAGCAAAGCCCCTAGCGGTTGGAACACCGGGGAGCTGTTTTTT. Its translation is CASSKAPSGWNTGELFF.

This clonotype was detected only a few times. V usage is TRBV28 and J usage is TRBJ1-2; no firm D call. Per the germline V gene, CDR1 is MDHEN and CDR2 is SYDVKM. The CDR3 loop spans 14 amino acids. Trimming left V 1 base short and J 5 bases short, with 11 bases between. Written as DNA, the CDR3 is TGTGCCAGCAGTTTATCCCCCGAAACATATGGCTACACCTTC. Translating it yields CASSLSPETYGYTF.

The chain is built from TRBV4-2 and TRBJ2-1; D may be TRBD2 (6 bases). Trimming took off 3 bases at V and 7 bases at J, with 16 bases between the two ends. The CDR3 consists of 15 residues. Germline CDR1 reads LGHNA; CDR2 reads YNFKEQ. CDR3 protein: CASSQRAGGRNEQFF. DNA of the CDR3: TGTGCCAGCAGCCAGAGAGCGGGCGGTAGGAATGAGCAGTTCTTC.

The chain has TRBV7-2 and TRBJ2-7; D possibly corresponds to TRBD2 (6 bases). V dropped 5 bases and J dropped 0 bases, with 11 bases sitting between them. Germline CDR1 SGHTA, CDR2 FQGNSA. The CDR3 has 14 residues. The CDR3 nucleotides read TGTGCCAGCAGCCCGGCCGGGGGCTCCTACGAGCAGTACTTC. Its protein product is CASSPAGGSYEQYF.

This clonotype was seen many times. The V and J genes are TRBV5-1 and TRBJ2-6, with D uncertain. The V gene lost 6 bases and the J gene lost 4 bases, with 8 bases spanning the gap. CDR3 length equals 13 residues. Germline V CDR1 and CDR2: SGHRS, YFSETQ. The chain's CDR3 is CASKRSGANVLTF. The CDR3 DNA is TGCGCCAGCAAGAGGTCCGGGGCCAACGTCCTGACTTTC.

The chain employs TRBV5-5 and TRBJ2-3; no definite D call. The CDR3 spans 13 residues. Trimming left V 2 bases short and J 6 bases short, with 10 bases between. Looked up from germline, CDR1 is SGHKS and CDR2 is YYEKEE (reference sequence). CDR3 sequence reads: CASSFGPPDTQYF. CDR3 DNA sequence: TGTGCCAGCAGCTTCGGACCCCCTGATACGCAGTATTTT.

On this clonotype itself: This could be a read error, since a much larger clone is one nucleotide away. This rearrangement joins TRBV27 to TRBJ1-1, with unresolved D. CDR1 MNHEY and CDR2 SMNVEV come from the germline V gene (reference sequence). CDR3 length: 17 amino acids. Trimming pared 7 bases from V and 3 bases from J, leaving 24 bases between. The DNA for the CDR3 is TGTGCCAGCAAACCTAGGGAGAGGGCGTATTGGGACACTGAAGCTTTCTTT. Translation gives CASKPRERAYWDTEAFF.

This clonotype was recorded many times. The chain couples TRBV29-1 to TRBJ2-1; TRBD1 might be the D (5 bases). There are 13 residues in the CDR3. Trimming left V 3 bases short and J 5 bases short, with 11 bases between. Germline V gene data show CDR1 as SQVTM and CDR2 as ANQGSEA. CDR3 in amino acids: CSVDRRDNNEQFF. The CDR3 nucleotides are TGCAGCGTTGATCGCAGGGATAACAATGAGCAGTTCTTC.

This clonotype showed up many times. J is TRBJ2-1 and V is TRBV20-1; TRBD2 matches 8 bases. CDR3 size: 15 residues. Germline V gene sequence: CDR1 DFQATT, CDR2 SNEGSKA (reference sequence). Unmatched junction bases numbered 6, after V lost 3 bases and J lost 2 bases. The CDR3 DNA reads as TGCAGTGCTAGGACGGGGGGGCCGACCTACAATGAGCAGTTCTTC. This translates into CSARTGGPTYNEQFF.

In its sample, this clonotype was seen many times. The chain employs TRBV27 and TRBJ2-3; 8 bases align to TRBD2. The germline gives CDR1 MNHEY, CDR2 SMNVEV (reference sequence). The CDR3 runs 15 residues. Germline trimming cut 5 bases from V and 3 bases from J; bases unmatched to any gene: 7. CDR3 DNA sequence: TGTGCCAGCAGTACCCTCGGGGGGGCGACAGATACGCAGTATTTT. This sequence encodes CASSTLGGATDTQYF.

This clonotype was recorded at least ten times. The CDR3 DNA sequence: TGTGCCAGCAGCTGGTTAACTGGGGGAGATACGCAGTATTTT. Residues: CASSWLTGGDTQYF. The chain is built from TRBV7-8 and TRBJ2-3; the D call may be TRBD1 or TRBD2 (5 bases each). V lost 4 bases and J 5 bases, leaving 13 bases between the germline ends. Germline V gene lookup returns CDR1 SGHVS and CDR2 FQNEAQ. This CDR3 comprises 14 residues.

The chain's CDR3 is CASRTGGTSGPQETQYF. Written as DNA, the CDR3 is TGCGCCAGCAGGACCGGGGGAACAAGCGGGCCCCAAGAGACCCAGTACTTC. J is TRBJ2-5 and V is TRBV5-1; D perhaps matches TRBD2 (6 bases). The germline V gene encodes CDR1 SGHRS and CDR2 YFSETQ. Trimming stripped 5 bases from V and 1 base from J, with 21 bases between. The CDR3 runs to 17 residues.

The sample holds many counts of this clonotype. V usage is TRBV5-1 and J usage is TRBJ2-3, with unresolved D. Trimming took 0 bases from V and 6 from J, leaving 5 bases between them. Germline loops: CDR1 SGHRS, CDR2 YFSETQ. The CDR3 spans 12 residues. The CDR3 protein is CASSLDRDTQYF. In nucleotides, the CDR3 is TGCGCCAGCAGCTTGGACCGGGATACGCAGTATTTT. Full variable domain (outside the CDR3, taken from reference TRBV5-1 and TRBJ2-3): KAGVTQTPRYLIKTRGQQVTLSCSPISGHRSVSWYQQTPGQGLQFLFEYFSETQRNKGNFPGRFSGRQFSNSRSEMNVSTLELGDSALYLCASSLDRDTQYFGPGTRLTVL.

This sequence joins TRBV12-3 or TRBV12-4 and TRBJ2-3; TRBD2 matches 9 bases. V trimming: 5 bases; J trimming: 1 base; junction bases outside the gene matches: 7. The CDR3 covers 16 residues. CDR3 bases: TGTGCCAGCAGTCGTAGCGGGGGAGAGCGCACAGATACGCAGTATTTT. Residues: CASSRSGGERTDTQYF.

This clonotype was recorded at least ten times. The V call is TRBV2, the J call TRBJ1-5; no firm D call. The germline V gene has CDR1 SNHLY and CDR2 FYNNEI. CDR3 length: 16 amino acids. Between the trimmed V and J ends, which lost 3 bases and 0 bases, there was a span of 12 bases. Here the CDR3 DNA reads TGTGCCAGCAGTGAGGGGATTCCCTATAGCAATCAGCCCCAGCATTTT. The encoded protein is CASSEGIPYSNQPQHF.

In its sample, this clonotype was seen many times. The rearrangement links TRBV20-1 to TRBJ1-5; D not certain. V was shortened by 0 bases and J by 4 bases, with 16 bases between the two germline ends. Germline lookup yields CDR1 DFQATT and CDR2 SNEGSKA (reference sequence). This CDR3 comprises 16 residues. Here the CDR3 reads CSARDKGAKSNQPQHF. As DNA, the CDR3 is TGCAGTGCTAGAGACAAGGGTGCCAAATCAAATCAGCCCCAGCATTTT.

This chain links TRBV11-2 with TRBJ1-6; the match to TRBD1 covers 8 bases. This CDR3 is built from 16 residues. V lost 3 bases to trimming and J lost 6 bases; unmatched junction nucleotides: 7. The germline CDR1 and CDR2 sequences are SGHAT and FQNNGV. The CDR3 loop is CASSFSQDRGNSPLHF. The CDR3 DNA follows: TGTGCCAGCAGCTTTTCTCAAGACAGGGGTAATTCACCCCTCCACTTT.

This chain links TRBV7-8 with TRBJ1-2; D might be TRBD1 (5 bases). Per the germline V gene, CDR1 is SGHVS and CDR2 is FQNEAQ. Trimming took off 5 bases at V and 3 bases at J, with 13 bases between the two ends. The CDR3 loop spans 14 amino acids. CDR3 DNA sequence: TGTGCCAGCAGCACTGACAGCCCCCACTATGGCTACACCTTC. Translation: CASSTDSPHYGYTF.

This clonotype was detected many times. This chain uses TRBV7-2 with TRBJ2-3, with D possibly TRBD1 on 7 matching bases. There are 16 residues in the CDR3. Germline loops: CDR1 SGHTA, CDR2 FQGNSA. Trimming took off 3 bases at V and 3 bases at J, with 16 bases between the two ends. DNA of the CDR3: TGTGCCAGCAGCTTTCGAGGGGGCGGGATGACAGATACGCAGTATTTT. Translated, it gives CASSFRGGGMTDTQYF.

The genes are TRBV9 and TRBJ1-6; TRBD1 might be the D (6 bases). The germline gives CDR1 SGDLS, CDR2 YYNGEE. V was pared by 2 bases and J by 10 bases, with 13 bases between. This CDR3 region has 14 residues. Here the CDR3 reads CASSVPPQGSPLHF. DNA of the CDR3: TGTGCCAGCAGCGTTCCCCCACAGGGATCACCCCTCCACTTT.

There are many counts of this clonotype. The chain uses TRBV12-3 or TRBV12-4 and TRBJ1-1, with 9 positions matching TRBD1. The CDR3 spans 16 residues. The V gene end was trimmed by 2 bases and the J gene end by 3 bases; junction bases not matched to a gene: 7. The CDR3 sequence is CASSLTGTGWHTEAFF. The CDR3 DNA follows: TGTGCCAGCAGTTTAACCGGGACAGGGTGGCACACTGAAGCTTTCTTT.

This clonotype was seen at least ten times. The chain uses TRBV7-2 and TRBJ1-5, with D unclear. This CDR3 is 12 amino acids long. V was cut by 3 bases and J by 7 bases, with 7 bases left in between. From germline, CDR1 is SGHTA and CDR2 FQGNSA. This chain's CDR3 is CASSFTGQPQHF. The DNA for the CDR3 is TGTGCCAGCAGCTTCACCGGGCAGCCCCAGCATTTT.